These 31 T cell receptor beta chains came from one sample sequenced in a study of T cell responses to AZD1222 COVID-19 vaccine. Profiled with immunoSEQ multiplex PCR; TCRdb holds only in-frame clones, not every one. This repertoire shows about 120,000 clones, about 89% found once; its top ten account for approximately 1.5%. The specimen comprised peripheral blood, sampled on day 0 of AZD1222 vaccination. Source of these receptors: an adult in good health.

This chain joins TRBV2 and TRBJ2-1; 8 positions agree with TRBD2. CDR3 length: 15 residues. Germline trimming cut 6 bases from V and 5 bases from J; bases unmatched to any gene: 9. Germline assignment: CDR1 SNHLY and CDR2 FYNNEI. CDR3 sequence reads: CASRDLLAVHNEQFF. Written as DNA, the CDR3 is TGTGCCAGCAGAGATTTACTAGCGGTCCACAATGAGCAGTTCTTC. Full variable domain (outside the CDR3, taken from reference TRBV2 and TRBJ2-1): EPEVTQTPSHQVTQMGQEVILRCVPISNHLYFYWYRQILGQKVEFLVSFYNNEISEKSEIFDDQFSVERPDGSNFTLKIRSTKLEDSAMYFCASRDLLAVHNEQFFGPGTRLTVL.

The chain joins TRBV9 to TRBJ2-1; D gene ambiguous. The CDR3 length is 12 residues. Germline lookup yields CDR1 SGDLS and CDR2 YYNGEE. V was pared by 0 bases and J by 8 bases, with 6 bases between. Written as DNA, the CDR3 is TGTGCCAGCAGCGTAGGAGACGATGAGCAGTTCTTC. It translates to CASSVGDDEQFF.

The V and J genes are TRBV4-3 and TRBJ2-1; no reliable D call. CDR3 size: 15 residues. Germline lookup yields CDR1 LGHNA and CDR2 YSLEER. Trimming removed 0 bases from V and 5 bases from J, with 11 bases in between. The CDR3 coding sequence is TGCGCCAGCAGCCAAGATTCACTGCGGAACAATGAGCAGTTCTTC. It translates to CASSQDSLRNNEQFF.

The rearrangement joins TRBV18 to TRBJ1-1; TRBD1 is a possible D gene (6 bases). The CDR3 is 15 amino acids. CDR1 KGHSH and CDR2 LQKENI come from the germline V gene. V was shortened by 6 bases and J by 2 bases, with 16 bases between the two germline ends. CDR3 DNA: TGTGCCAGCTCCCGGGGTGCAGGGGTCAACACTGAAGCTTTCTTT. Translating it yields CASSRGAGVNTEAFF.

This clone was found a few times. V usage is TRBV7-2 and J usage is TRBJ1-1, with 9 bases fitting TRBD1. Trimming cost V 4 bases and J 2 bases; bases outside gene matches: 8. This CDR3 contains 16 residues. From germline, CDR1 is SGHTA and CDR2 FQGNSA. The CDR3 DNA reads TGTGCCAGCAGCTCCCGGACAGGGGAAATTAACACTGAAGCTTTCTTT. Protein: CASSSRTGEINTEAFF.

V gene TRBV2 combines with J gene TRBJ2-7, with unresolved D. Germline V gene sequence: CDR1 SNHLY, CDR2 FYNNEI. This CDR3 contains 12 residues. Trimming removed 6 bases from V and 4 bases from J, with 10 bases in between. CDR3 loop: CASRDFLYEQYF. The CDR3 DNA sequence: TGTGCCAGCAGAGACTTTCTATACGAGCAGTACTTC.

The V gene is TRBV6-6, the J gene TRBJ2-1, with D unclear. Between the trimmed V and J ends, which lost 3 bases and 0 bases, there was a span of 9 bases. The germline CDR1 and CDR2 sequences are MNHNY and SVGAGI (reference sequence). The CDR3 totals 15 residues. CDR3 bases: TGTGCCAGCAGTTATTGGGGTAGCTCCTACAATGAGCAGTTCTTC. This translates into CASSYWGSSYNEQFF.

This chain links TRBV5-1 with TRBJ1-2, with 8 bases that match TRBD1. The CDR3 runs 16 residues. Germline assignment: CDR1 SGHRS and CDR2 YFSETQ. V lost 4 bases, J lost 4 bases, and 12 bases stayed unmatched. The CDR3 DNA follows: TGCGCCAGCAGCACCCCGGACAGGGATCCCTTCTATGGCTACACCTTC. It is translated as CASSTPDRDPFYGYTF.

In this sample, this clone turned up once. This chain joins TRBV11-2 and TRBJ2-7, with TRBD2 matching over 13 bases. CDR1 and CDR2 from the germline V gene are SGHAT and FQNNGV. V was clipped by 6 bases and J by 4 bases; unmatched bases: 6. The length of the CDR3 is 15 residues. CDR3 in amino acids: CASRKTSGRKYEQYF. CDR3 nucleotide sequence: TGTGCCAGCAGAAAGACTAGCGGGAGGAAGTACGAGCAGTACTTC.

This clone was seen a handful of times. This rearrangement joins TRBV6-2 or TRBV6-3 to TRBJ2-6, with D possibly being TRBD1 or TRBD2 (5 bases each). CDR1 and CDR2 from the germline V gene are MNHEY and SVGEGT. The CDR3 is 16 residues long. V was shortened by 0 bases and J by 8 bases, with 14 bases between the two germline ends. For the CDR3, the DNA is TGTGCCAGCAGTTACTCCGAAGGAGAGGGGTCCAACGTCCTGACTTTC. Translated, it gives CASSYSEGEGSNVLTF.

The CDR3 sequence is CATPDRATNEKLFF. CDR3 coding DNA: TGTGCCACCCCCGACAGGGCAACTAATGAAAAACTGTTTTTT. The rearrangement uses TRBV24-1 and TRBJ1-4, with 7 positions matching TRBD1. After removal of 9 bases from V and 0 bases from J, the junction contained 3 bases not matched to a gene. The CDR3 runs to 14 residues. CDR1 KGHDR and CDR2 SFDVKD come from the germline V gene.

The V and J genes are TRBV6-6 and TRBJ1-2; D is undetermined. V gave up 0 bases and J gave up 2 bases, with 7 bases separating them. Per germline, CDR1 MNHNY and CDR2 SVGAGI (reference sequence). This CDR3 comprises 14 residues. The CDR3 DNA sequence: TGTGCCAGCAGTTACTCGTCCCAGAACTATGGCTACACCTTC. Its protein product is CASSYSSQNYGYTF.

V is TRBV5-1 and J is TRBJ2-7; 7 nucleotides agree with TRBD1. CDR1 and CDR2 from the germline V gene are SGHRS and YFSETQ. CDR3 length: 14 amino acids. V shed 4 bases, J shed 4 bases, and the junction held 8 bases outside the gene matches. CDR3 DNA: TGCGCCAGCAGCCTTACAGGGGAACTTTACGAGCAGTACTTC. It is translated as CASSLTGELYEQYF.

This chain uses TRBV11-2 with TRBJ1-1; TRBD1 agrees at 7 bases. Germline trimming cut 3 bases from V and 4 bases from J; bases unmatched to any gene: 11. The CDR3 consists of 16 residues. Per the germline V gene, CDR1 is SGHAT and CDR2 is FQNNGV. The CDR3 nucleotides are TGTGCCAGCAGCTTGCTATCGACAGGGTCGGGCACTGAAGCTTTCTTT. It encodes CASSLLSTGSGTEAFF.

This chain connects TRBV3-1 (or the pseudogene TRBV3-2) to TRBJ2-7; 10 bases fit TRBD2. The V segment lost 2 bases and the J segment 0 bases; nucleotides outside the gene matches: 4. CDR3 length equals 16 residues. Germline CDR1 is LGHDT and CDR2 is YNNKEL (reference sequence). The CDR3 sequence is CASSQHSGGTSYEQYF. The CDR3 nucleotides read TGTGCCAGCAGCCAACATAGCGGGGGGACCTCCTACGAGCAGTACTTC.

The gene calls are TRBV7-9 and TRBJ1-1; the D gene is possibly TRBD1 (5 bases). This CDR3 contains 13 residues. From germline, CDR1 is SEHNR and CDR2 FQNEAQ (reference sequence). Trimming took off 1 base at V and 10 bases at J, with 13 bases between the two ends. CDR3 sequence reads: CASSLGGGLGAFF. The CDR3 coding sequence is TGTGCCAGCAGCTTAGGGGGCGGCCTGGGAGCTTTCTTT. The full variable domain, its missing parts supplied by reference TRBV7-9 and TRBJ1-1, is DTGVSQNPRHKITKRGQNVTFRCDPISEHNRLYWYRQTLGQGPEFLTYFQNEAQLEKSRLLSDRFSAERPKGSFSTLEIQRTEQGDSAMYLCASSLGGGLGAFFGQGTRLTVV.

Only one count was recorded for this clone. The rearrangement uses TRBV18 and TRBJ1-4, with D unclear. This CDR3 region has 13 residues. V shed 3 bases and J shed 8 bases, with 10 bases lying between them. Germline V gene sequence: CDR1 KGHSH, CDR2 LQKENI. The DNA for the CDR3 is TGTGCCAGCTCACCGGGAGGGAACGAAAAACTGTTTTTT. This gives the protein CASSPGGNEKLFF.

The chain has TRBV10-1 and TRBJ1-3; tentative D call: TRBD1 (5 bases). The CDR3 loop spans 17 amino acids. V dropped 4 bases and J dropped 6 bases, with 22 bases sitting between them. CDR1 is WNHNN and CDR2 is SYGVQD in the germline V gene (reference sequence). The CDR3 bases are TGCGCCAGCAGTGGGCAGGGACGGACGACTTCGGAAAACACCATATATTTT. Translation: CASSGQGRTTSENTIYF.

This clone has just one count. The V and J genes are TRBV5-4 and TRBJ2-3; 9 nucleotides match TRBD2. The CDR3 is 16 amino acids. Germline V gives CDR1 SGHNT, CDR2 YYREEE (reference sequence). J gave up 0 bases and V 4 bases, and 6 bases lay outside the gene matches. The CDR3 loop is CASSRKTSGSTDTQYF. The CDR3 coding sequence is TGTGCCAGCAGCCGGAAGACTAGCGGAAGCACAGATACGCAGTATTTT.

CDR3 nucleotide sequence: TGTGCCAGCAGTTTTGGGACAGGGGGCTACGAGCAGTACTTC. It specifies CASSFGTGGYEQYF. This chain connects TRBV27 to TRBJ2-7; 11 bases fit TRBD1. Germline V CDR1 and CDR2: MNHEY, SMNVEV (reference sequence). The length of the CDR3 is 14 residues. The trim removed 3 bases at V and 3 bases at J, leaving 1 base unmatched.

Details on this clone: At the DNA level, this CDR3 is encoded by other sequences in the same sample as well. This rearrangement joins TRBV19 to TRBJ1-1; TRBD1 is a possible D gene (6 bases). Germline-derived CDR1 and CDR2 are LNHDA and SQIVND (reference sequence). The V gene lost 3 bases and the J gene lost 5 bases, with 7 bases spanning the gap. The CDR3 is made up of 12 amino acids. The DNA of the CDR3 is TGTGCCAGTAGTATTAGGGGGACTGAAGCTTTCTTT. It encodes CASSIRGTEAFF.

This clone was recorded a few times. This chain's CDR3 is CASSFPGTGEAFF. Written as DNA, the CDR3 is TGTGCCAGCAGTTTCCCAGGGACAGGTGAAGCTTTCTTT. The chain links TRBV28 to TRBJ1-1; 8 nucleotides line up with TRBD1. J gave up 7 bases and V 3 bases, and 4 bases lay outside the gene matches. The CDR3 contains 13 residues. Germline V lookup: CDR1 MDHEN, CDR2 SYDVKM.

V gene TRBV4-3 combines with J gene TRBJ2-1; 14 bases map to TRBD2. The CDR3 loop spans 18 amino acids. V gave up 1 base and J gave up 6 bases; unmatched junction bases: 8. CDR1 is LGHNA, CDR2 YSLEER, per germline. CDR3 sequence reads: CASSQATPTSGRANEQFF. CDR3 DNA: TGCGCCAGCAGCCAAGCGACCCCGACTAGCGGGAGGGCCAATGAGCAGTTCTTC.

This chain uses TRBV7-2 with TRBJ1-1; D is unresolved. V was clipped by 7 bases and J by 1 base, with 22 bases between them. The CDR3 is 17 amino acids. The V gene's germline CDR1 is SGHTA and CDR2 FQGNSA. This CDR3 reads CASNRGPGRRTNTEAFF. In DNA form, the CDR3 reads TGTGCCAGCAACCGTGGCCCGGGTAGAAGAACGAACACTGAAGCTTTCTTT.

The chain employs TRBV29-1 and TRBJ2-7, with TRBD2 matching over 7 bases. In germline, CDR1 is SQVTM, CDR2 ANQGSEA. J was trimmed by 4 bases and V by 5 bases; bases with no gene match: 11. This CDR3 region has 14 residues. CDR3 region: CSVRLRGVRYEQYF. The DNA of the CDR3 is TGCAGCGTTCGTCTTCGGGGGGTTAGATACGAGCAGTACTTC.

The chain links TRBV24-1 to TRBJ1-5; possible D gene TRBD1, 5 bases. Germline CDR1 and CDR2: KGHDR and SFDVKD. The CDR3 loop spans 15 amino acids. Trimming took off 3 bases at V and 6 bases at J, with 14 bases between the two ends. In nucleotides, the CDR3 is TGTGCCACCAGTGATCCCCAGGGAAGAAGTCAGCCCCAGCATTTT. Translation: CATSDPQGRSQPQHF.

The V and J genes are TRBV28 and TRBJ1-1; D perhaps matches TRBD1 (6 bases). Between the trimmed V and J ends, which lost 6 bases and 7 bases, there was a span of 15 bases. The CDR3 has 13 residues. Germline CDR1 and CDR2: MDHEN and SYDVKM. The CDR3 bases are TGTGCCAGCAGCTCTGACAGGTCCCTTGAAGCTTTCTTT. It specifies CASSSDRSLEAFF.

This clone has a handful of counts. V and J are TRBV18 and TRBJ1-1; TRBD1 matches 12 bases. This CDR3 contains 16 residues. V was pared by 7 bases and J by 5 bases, with 11 bases of the junction left unmatched. The germline V gene encodes CDR1 KGHSH and CDR2 LQKENI. CDR3 amino acids: CASYPGQGAPGTEAFF. DNA for the CDR3: TGTGCCAGCTACCCGGGACAGGGGGCCCCGGGGACTGAAGCTTTCTTT.

This CDR3 reads CASSLPGSNQPQHF. CDR3 bases: TGTGCCAGCAGCCTCCCGGGTAGCAATCAGCCCCAGCATTTT. V is TRBV3-1 (or the pseudogene TRBV3-2) and J is TRBJ1-5; unclear D gene. Trimming cost V 4 bases and J 0 bases, with 7 bases left between them. This CDR3 contains 14 residues. Germline values: CDR1 LGHDT, CDR2 YNNKEL (reference sequence).

The J gene is TRBJ2-2, the V gene TRBV6-2 or TRBV6-3; 7 nucleotides align to TRBD1. V dropped 5 bases and J dropped 4; count of bases not matched to a gene: 7. This CDR3 has 15 amino acids. The germline CDR1 and CDR2 sequences are MNHEY and SVGEGT. The CDR3 nucleotides read TGTGCCAGCAGTGACCATGACAGGGTCACCGGGGAGCTGTTTTTT. Translation gives CASSDHDRVTGELFF.

J is TRBJ2-7 and V is TRBV23-1; D not resolved. TRBV23-1 counts as an open reading frame of uncertain function. V lost 4 bases and J 3 bases, leaving 16 bases between the germline ends. The CDR3 is made up of 15 amino acids. CDR3 amino acids: CASSRLAAACYEQYF. The CDR3 DNA reads as TGCGCCAGCAGTCGCCTCGCAGCAGCTTGCTACGAGCAGTACTTC.